This T cell receptor beta chain was observed in a study of monozygotic twins with inflammatory bowel disease. As for this clonotype: The antigen is undetermined.

Study results and caveats: Clonotype overlap with others was lower in IBD patients than in healthy twins, a difference that was greatest with disease activity. Subtypes among T cells remained indistinguishable.

The CDR3 sequence is 15 residues long. CDR1 and CDR2 from the germline V gene are SGHAT and FQNNGV. The template-switching step introduced UMIs that carried a 6-nucleotide sample barcode. The cDNA of both the TCRalpha and TCRbeta chains was subjected to two nested PCRs of 16 and 9 cycles. From the 5' RACE reads, TCRdb lists one entry per CDR3 protein and no DNA. Listed are some 440,000 distinct CDR3 sequences; 2% to 2.5% falls within the top ten. The V call is TRBV11-2, the J call TRBJ2-1; as DNA is missing, the TRBD1 call by TCRdb cannot be tested. Sequences were obtained from blood. The receptor was isolated from a human donor with ulcerative colitis or Crohn's disease, or a healthy co-twin of an affected twin (not recorded which). CDR3 protein: CASSLGGGAHNEQFF. Variable domain in full (rest from reference TRBV11-2 and TRBJ2-1): EAGVAQSPRYKIIEKRQSVAFWCNPISGHATLYWYQQILGQGPKLLIQFQNNGVVDDSQLPKDRFSAERLKGVDSTLKIQPAKLEDSAVYLCASSLGGGAHNEQFFGPGTRLTVL.